This TCR beta chain was obtained from a study of OX40 agonist ivuxolimab in advanced cancers. The germline gives CDR1 SGHTA, CDR2 FQGNSA. V was pared by 1 base and J by 3 bases, with 11 bases of the junction left unmatched. The length of the CDR3 is 18 residues. Using immunoSEQ multiplex PCR, the repertoire was profiled, and TCRdb retains in-frame clones only, with some absent. The data contain fewer than 80,000 clones, around 80% of them singletons. Patients who had autoimmune disease history or got systemic immunosuppression were left out. At baseline, cycle 4 day 1, and cycle 7 day 1, blood was sampled.

This material consisted of CD4+ or CD8+ T cells sorted from blood, taken in a trial of the OX40 agonist ivuxolimab. The chain recombines TRBV7-2 with TRBJ2-3; 9 nucleotides match TRBD2. The clonotype originates from an adult with an advanced solid tumor such as melanoma, head and neck, liver or kidney cancer. CDR3 sequence (DNA): TGTGCCAGCAGCTTAGTCCCCTCCCTGGCGGGGGGGACAGATACGCAGTATTTT. Amino acid sequence: CASSLVPSLAGGTDTQYF.